A selection of T cell receptor beta chains follows, all from one sample in a study of blood T cell repertoires in COVID-19. The repertoire was sequenced with immunoSEQ multiplex PCR; TCRdb's copy has only in-frame clones and lacks some. The table has more than 100,000 clones, over 75% seen once. The specimen sequenced was peripheral blood. These receptors were taken from a human donor in a cohort sampled during active or convalescent COVID-19. Both conserved end residues are part of each CDR3. A D gene is named only where the DNA matches it firmly. A clone size is listed for some rows: how often the clone was seen (once, few, many), or a class if it is expanded.

cdr3_length | j_call | v_call | d_call | clone_size | cdr3_nt | cdr3_aa
15 | TRBJ2-2 | TRBV7-7 | NA | NA | TGTGCCAGCAGCTTGCGGGCATCGGGCACCGGGGAGCTGTTTTTT | CASSLRASGTGELFF
18 | TRBJ2-1 | TRBV11-3 | TRBD2 | few | TGTGCCAGCAGCCCCGGGACTAGCGGGGGGGCCCCCTACAATGAGCAGTTCTTC | CASSPGTSGGAPYNEQFF
18 | TRBJ2-1 | TRBV7-3 | TRBD2 | NA | TGTGCCAGCAGCCAGACTAGCGGGGCCCCGAGCTCCTACAATGAGCAGTTCTTC | CASSQTSGAPSSYNEQFF
15 | TRBJ2-7 | TRBV7-2 | TRBD2 | NA | TGTGCCAGCAGCTTAGGGAGCGGGAGCTCCTACGAGCAGTACTTC | CASSLGSGSSYEQYF
13 | TRBJ1-1 | TRBV7-3 | NA | NA | TGTGCCAGCAGCTCGACAGGGAACACTGAAGCTTTCTTT | CASSSTGNTEAFF
15 | TRBJ1-6 | TRBV11-3 | NA | NA | TGTGCCAGCAGCTTAAGCGGGCCAGGCAATTCACCCCTCCACTTT | CASSLSGPGNSPLHF
13 | TRBJ2-3 | TRBV24-1 | NA | NA | TGTGCCACCAGTCCGGGGGGCACAGATACGCAGTATTTT | CATSPGGTDTQYF
15 | TRBJ2-3 | TRBV5-1 | TRBD1 | few | TGCGCCAGCAGCTTTTGGGACAGGGCTACAGATACGCAGTATTTT | CASSFWDRATDTQYF
17 | TRBJ1-5 | TRBV6-4 | TRBD1 | NA | TGTGCCAGCAGTGACTCCCCGAACAGGGGCGGCAATCAGCCCCAGCATTTT | CASSDSPNRGGNQPQHF
14 | TRBJ1-4 | TRBV5-1 | NA | NA | TGCGCCAGCAGCTTAACAGCAACTAATGAAAAACTGTTTTTT | CASSLTATNEKLFF
15 | TRBJ2-5 | TRBV7-3 | NA | NA | TGTGCCAGCAGCTTAACGGGGCTAGATCGGGAGACCCAGTACTTC | CASSLTGLDRETQYF
16 | TRBJ1-1 | TRBV14 | NA | once | TGTGCCAGCAGCAATCAGGGGCCTCCCATGAACACTGAAGCTTTCTTT | CASSNQGPPMNTEAFF
13 | TRBJ1-1 | TRBV14 | NA | NA | TGTGCCAGCAGCCAATACAGCTACACTGAAGCTTTCTTT | CASSQYSYTEAFF
17 | TRBJ2-4 | TRBV3-1/TRBV3-2 | TRBD1 | once | TGTGCCAGCAGCCCGACAGGGTTCCCGGACGGGCGAGACATTCAGTACTTC | CASSPTGFPDGRDIQYF
14 | TRBJ2-7 | TRBV25-1 | NA | NA | TGTGCCAGCAGTGCCCAGGGCGCCGGGTTCGAGCAGTACTTC | CASSAQGAGFEQYF
14 | TRBJ1-2 | TRBV6-5 | NA | NA | TGTGCCAGCAGACCAAGGGGGGGAAGCTATGGCTACACCTTC | CASRPRGGSYGYTF
16 | TRBJ1-5 | TRBV7-2 | TRBD1 | NA | TGTGCCAGCAGCTCGAACAGGGGGTCCCAGGGGCAGCCCCAGCATTTT | CASSSNRGSQGQPQHF
13 | TRBJ2-7 | TRBV28 | TRBD2 | few | TGTGCCAGCAGTAAACTAGCGGGCTACGAGCAGTACTTC | CASSKLAGYEQYF
13 | TRBJ1-5 | TRBV19 | NA | NA | TGTGCCAGTAGTAACACCCATAATCAGCCCCAGCATTTT | CASSNTHNQPQHF
17 | TRBJ1-5 | TRBV6-1 | NA | few | TGTGCCAGCAGTGAAGGGTCAAGGACAAATAGCAATCAGCCCCAGCATTTT | CASSEGSRTNSNQPQHF
14 | TRBJ1-2 | TRBV9 | TRBD1 | few | TGTGCCAGCAGCGTCGCATACAGGGGGCAGGGCTACACCTTC | CASSVAYRGQGYTF
15 | TRBJ2-6 | TRBV6-5 | NA | once | TGTGCCAGCACCATAGCCTGGGACAACTCTCTGGTCCTGACTTTC | CASTIAWDNSLVLTF
16 | TRBJ2-3 | TRBV4-3 | TRBD2 | NA | TGCGCCAGCAGCCAAACTACTAGCGGGGGGGCGGGTACGCAGTATTTT | CASSQTTSGGAGTQYF
14 | TRBJ1-3 | TRBV30 | NA | NA | TGTGCCTGGAGTACAGGTTCCTCTGGAAACACCATATATTTT | CAWSTGSSGNTIYF
14 | TRBJ1-2 | TRBV30 | NA | once | TGTGCCTGGAGTTCTCAGGGTAGTGGCTATGGCTACACCTTC | CAWSSQGSGYGYTF
13 | TRBJ1-2 | TRBV12-3/TRBV12-4 | NA | NA | TGTGCCAGCAGTGACAGACAGGCCGGTGGCTACACCTTC | CASSDRQAGGYTF
13 | TRBJ1-2 | TRBV6-5 | TRBD1 | NA | TGTGCCAGCAAAGAGGACAGGGACTATGGCTACACCTTC | CASKEDRDYGYTF
13 | TRBJ1-5 | TRBV5-5 | NA | NA | TGTGCCAGCAGCTTAGAAACTTATCAGCCCCAGCATTTT | CASSLETYQPQHF
14 | TRBJ2-7 | TRBV4-1 | NA | NA | TGCGCCAGCAGCCAAGCGGAGAACTCCTACGAGCAGTACTTC | CASSQAENSYEQYF
15 | TRBJ2-7 | TRBV29-1 | NA | NA | TGCAGCGTTGAACCTCTGGACAGTATAACCTACGAGCAGTACTTC | CSVEPLDSITYEQYF
14 | TRBJ1-2 | TRBV5-1 | TRBD1 | NA | TGCGCCAGCAGCCCCCCGACAGGGTCAGTTGGCTACACCTTC | CASSPPTGSVGYTF
15 | TRBJ1-1 | TRBV19 | TRBD1 | NA | TGTGCCAGTATCCCGGGACAGGGGTGGGACACTGAAGCTTTCTTT | CASIPGQGWDTEAFF
15 | TRBJ1-4 | TRBV5-1 | TRBD1 | NA | TGCGCCAGCAGCGGTAGGGACAGGGGTAATGAAAAACTGTTTTTT | CASSGRDRGNEKLFF
14 | TRBJ1-2 | TRBV4-3 | TRBD1 | NA | TGCGCCAGCAGCCAAGGCGGGACAGCCTATGGCTACACCTTC | CASSQGGTAYGYTF
14 | TRBJ2-1 | TRBV29-1 | NA | NA | TGCAGCGTTGCCCGACAGACTAGCTACAATGAGCAGTTCTTC | CSVARQTSYNEQFF
14 | TRBJ1-2 | TRBV18 | NA | NA | TGTGCCAGCTCACCCGATGGGCCCCGGTATGGCTACACCTTC | CASSPDGPRYGYTF
16 | TRBJ1-5 | TRBV19 | NA | NA | TGTGCCAGTACCCGCCACTCGCAGGGGAGCAATCAGCCCCAGCATTTT | CASTRHSQGSNQPQHF
15 | TRBJ2-6 | TRBV5-1 | TRBD1 | NA | TGCGCCAGCAGCCGGGACAGCTCTGGGGCCAACGTCCTGACTTTC | CASSRDSSGANVLTF
16 | TRBJ1-2 | TRBV2 | TRBD1 | NA | TGTGCCAGCACGCTCAGGACAGGGGTGTCCCACTATGGCTACACCTTC | CASTLRTGVSHYGYTF
16 | TRBJ1-3 | TRBV29-1 | NA | NA | TGCAGCGTTGAAGATCCCGGGACAAACTCTGGAAACACCATATATTTT | CSVEDPGTNSGNTIYF